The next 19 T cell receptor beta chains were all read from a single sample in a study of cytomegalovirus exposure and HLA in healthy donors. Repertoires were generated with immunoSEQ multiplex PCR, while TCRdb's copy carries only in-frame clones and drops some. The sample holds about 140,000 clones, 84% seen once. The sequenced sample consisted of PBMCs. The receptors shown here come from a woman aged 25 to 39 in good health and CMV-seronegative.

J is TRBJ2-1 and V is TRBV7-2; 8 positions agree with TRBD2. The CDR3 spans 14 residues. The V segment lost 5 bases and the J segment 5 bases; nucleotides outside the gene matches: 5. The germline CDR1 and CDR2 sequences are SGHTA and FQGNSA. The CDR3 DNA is TGTGCCAGCAGCACCAAAGCGGGGGACAATGAGCAGTTCTTC. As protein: CASSTKAGDNEQFF.

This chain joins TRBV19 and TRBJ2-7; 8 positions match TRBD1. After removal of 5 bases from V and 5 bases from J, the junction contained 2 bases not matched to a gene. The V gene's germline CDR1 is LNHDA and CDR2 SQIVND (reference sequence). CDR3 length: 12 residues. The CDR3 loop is CASSQGAHEQYF. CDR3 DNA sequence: TGTGCCAGTAGTCAGGGGGCCCACGAGCAGTACTTC.

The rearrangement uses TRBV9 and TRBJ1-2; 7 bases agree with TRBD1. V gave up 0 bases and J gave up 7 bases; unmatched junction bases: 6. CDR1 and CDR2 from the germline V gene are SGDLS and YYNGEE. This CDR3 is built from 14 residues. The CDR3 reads CASSVGTGSSGYTF. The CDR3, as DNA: TGTGCCAGCAGCGTAGGGACAGGAAGCTCTGGCTACACCTTC.

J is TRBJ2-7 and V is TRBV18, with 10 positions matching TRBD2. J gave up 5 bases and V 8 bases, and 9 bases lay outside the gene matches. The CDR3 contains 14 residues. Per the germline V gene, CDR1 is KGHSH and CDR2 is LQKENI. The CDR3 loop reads CASLSGGAGNEQYF. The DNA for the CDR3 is TGTGCCAGCCTAAGCGGGGGGGCCGGAAACGAGCAGTACTTC. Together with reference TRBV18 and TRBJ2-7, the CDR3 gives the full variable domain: NAGVMQNPRHLVRRRGQEARLRCSPMKGHSHVYWYRQLPEEGLKFMVYLQKENIIDESGMPKERFSAEFPKEGPSILRIQQVVRGDSAAYFCASLSGGAGNEQYFGPGTRLTVT.

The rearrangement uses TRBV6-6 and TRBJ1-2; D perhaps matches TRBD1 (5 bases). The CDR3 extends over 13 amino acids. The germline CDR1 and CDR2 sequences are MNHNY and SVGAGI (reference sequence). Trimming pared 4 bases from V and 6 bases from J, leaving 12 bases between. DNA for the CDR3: TGTGCCAGCAGTTTTATAGGGGTGGATGGCTACACCTTC. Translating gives CASSFIGVDGYTF.

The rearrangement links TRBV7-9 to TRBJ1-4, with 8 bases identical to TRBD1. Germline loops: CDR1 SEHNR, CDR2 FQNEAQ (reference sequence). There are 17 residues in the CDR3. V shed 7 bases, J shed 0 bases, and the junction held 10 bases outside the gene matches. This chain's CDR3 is CASNPNRGKATNEKLFF. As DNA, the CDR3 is TGTGCCAGCAACCCGAACAGGGGGAAGGCAACTAATGAAAAACTGTTTTTT.

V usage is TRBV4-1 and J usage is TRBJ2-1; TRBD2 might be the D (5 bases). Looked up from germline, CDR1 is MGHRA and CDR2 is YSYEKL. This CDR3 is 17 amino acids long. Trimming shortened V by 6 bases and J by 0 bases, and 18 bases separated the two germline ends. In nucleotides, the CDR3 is TGCGCCAGCAGTCTCTCTTTCTCGGGGAACTCCTACAATGAGCAGTTCTTC. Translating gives CASSLSFSGNSYNEQFF.

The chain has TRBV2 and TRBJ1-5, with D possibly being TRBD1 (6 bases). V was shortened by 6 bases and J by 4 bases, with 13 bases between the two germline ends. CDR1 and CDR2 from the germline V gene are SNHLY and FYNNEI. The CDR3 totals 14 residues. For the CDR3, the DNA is TGTGCCAGCAGAGGACAGACTATTAATCAGCCCCAGCATTTT. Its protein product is CASRGQTINQPQHF.

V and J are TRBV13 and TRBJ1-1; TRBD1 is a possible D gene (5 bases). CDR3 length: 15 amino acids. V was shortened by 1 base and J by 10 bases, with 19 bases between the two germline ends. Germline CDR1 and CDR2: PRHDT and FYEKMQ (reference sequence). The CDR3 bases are TGTGCCAGCAGCTTAGAGTGGGGAGGACAAAGTCGAGCTTTCTTT. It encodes CASSLEWGGQSRAFF.

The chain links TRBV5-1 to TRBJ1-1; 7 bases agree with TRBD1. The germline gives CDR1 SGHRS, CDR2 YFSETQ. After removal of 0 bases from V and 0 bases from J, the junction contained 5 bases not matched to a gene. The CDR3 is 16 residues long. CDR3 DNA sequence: TGCGCCAGCAGCTTGGTTGGGACAGATATGAACACTGAAGCTTTCTTT. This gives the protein CASSLVGTDMNTEAFF. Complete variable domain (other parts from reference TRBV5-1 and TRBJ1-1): KAGVTQTPRYLIKTRGQQVTLSCSPISGHRSVSWYQQTPGQGLQFLFEYFSETQRNKGNFPGRFSGRQFSNSRSEMNVSTLELGDSALYLCASSLVGTDMNTEAFFGQGTRLTVV.

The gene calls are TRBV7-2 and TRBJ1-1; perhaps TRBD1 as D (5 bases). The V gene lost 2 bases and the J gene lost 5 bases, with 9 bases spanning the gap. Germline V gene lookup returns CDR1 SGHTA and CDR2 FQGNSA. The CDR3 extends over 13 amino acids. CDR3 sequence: CASSLRGGTEAFF. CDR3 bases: TGTGCCAGCAGCTTACGGGGGGGGACTGAAGCTTTCTTT. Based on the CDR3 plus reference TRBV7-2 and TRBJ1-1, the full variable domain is GAGVSQSPSNKVTEKGKDVELRCDPISGHTALYWYRQSLGQGLEFLIYFQGNSAPDKSGLPSDRFSAERTGGSVSTLTIQRTQQEDSAVYLCASSLRGGTEAFFGQGTRLTVV.

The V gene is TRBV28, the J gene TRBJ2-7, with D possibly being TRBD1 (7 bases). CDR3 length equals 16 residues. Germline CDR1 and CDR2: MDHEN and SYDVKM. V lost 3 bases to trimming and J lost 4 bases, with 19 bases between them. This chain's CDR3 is CASSFARTGGVYEQYF. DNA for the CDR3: TGTGCCAGCAGTTTTGCCCGGACAGGCGGGGTATACGAGCAGTACTTC.

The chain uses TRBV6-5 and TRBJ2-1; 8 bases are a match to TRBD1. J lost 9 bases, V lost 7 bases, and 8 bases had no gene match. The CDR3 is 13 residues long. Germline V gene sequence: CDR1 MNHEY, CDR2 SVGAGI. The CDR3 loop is CASMRQGNGEQFF. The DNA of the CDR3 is TGTGCCAGCATGAGACAGGGGAATGGTGAGCAGTTCTTC.

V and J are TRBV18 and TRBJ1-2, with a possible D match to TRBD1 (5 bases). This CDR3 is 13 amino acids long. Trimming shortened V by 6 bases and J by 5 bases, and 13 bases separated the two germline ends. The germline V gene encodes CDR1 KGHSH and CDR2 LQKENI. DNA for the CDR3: TGTGCCAGCTCGCCCGACAGATATTATGGCTACACCTTC. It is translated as CASSPDRYYGYTF.

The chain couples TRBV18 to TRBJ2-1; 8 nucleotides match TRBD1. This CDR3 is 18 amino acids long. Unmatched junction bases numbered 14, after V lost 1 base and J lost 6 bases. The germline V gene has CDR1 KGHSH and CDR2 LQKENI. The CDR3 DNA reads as TGTGCCAGCTCACCACTTCAAAACAGGGGGATCTTACTCAATGAGCAGTTCTTC. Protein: CASSPLQNRGILLNEQFF.

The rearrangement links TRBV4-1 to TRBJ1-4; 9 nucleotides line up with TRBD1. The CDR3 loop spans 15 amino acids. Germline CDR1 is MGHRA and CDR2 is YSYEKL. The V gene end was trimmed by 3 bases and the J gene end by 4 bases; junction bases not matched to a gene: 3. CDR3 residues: CASSHGDRDNEKLFF. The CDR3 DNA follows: TGCGCCAGCAGCCATGGGGACAGGGATAATGAAAAACTGTTTTTT.

CDR3 sequence reads: CASSPGGTYEQYF. The CDR3 nucleotides are TGTGCCAGCAGCCCAGGGGGCACCTACGAGCAGTACTTC. The gene calls are TRBV11-3 and TRBJ2-7, with 8 bases fitting TRBD1. V was clipped by 5 bases and J by 2 bases; unmatched bases: 2. CDR1 is SGHNT and CDR2 is YENEEA in the germline V gene. This CDR3 is built from 13 residues. The full variable domain, rest sourced from reference TRBV11-3 and TRBJ2-7, is EAGVVQSPRYKIIEKKQPVAFWCNPISGHNTLYWYLQNLGQGPELLIRYENEEAVDDSQLPKDRFSAERLKGVDSTLKIQPAELGDSAVYLCASSPGGTYEQYFGPGTRLTVT.

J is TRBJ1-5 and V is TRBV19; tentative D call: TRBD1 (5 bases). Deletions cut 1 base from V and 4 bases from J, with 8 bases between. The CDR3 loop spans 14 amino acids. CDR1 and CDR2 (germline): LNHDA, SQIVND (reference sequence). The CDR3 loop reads CASSIVPGNQPQHF. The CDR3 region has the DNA TGTGCCAGTAGTATAGTCCCAGGGAATCAGCCCCAGCATTTT.

The CDR3 loop reads CASSSNPQGAQYNEQFF. DNA of the CDR3: TGTGCCAGCAGCTCAAACCCCCAGGGGGCGCAATACAATGAGCAGTTCTTC. V and J are TRBV7-9 and TRBJ2-1; 8 bases agree with TRBD1. The ends lost 4 bases at V and 4 bases at J; junction bases unmatched: 12. CDR1 is SEHNR and CDR2 is FQNEAQ in the germline V gene (reference sequence). This CDR3 is 17 amino acids long.